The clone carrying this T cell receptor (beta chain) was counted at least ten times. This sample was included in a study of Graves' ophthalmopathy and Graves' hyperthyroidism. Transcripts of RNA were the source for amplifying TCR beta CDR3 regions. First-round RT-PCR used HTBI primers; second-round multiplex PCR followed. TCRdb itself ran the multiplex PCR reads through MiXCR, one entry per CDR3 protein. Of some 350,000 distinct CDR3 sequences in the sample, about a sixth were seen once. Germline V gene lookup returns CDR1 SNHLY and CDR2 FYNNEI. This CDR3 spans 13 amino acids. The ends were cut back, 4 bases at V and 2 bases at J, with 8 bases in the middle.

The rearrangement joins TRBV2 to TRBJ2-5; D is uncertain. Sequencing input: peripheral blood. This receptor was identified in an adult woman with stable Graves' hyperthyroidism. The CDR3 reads CASSGGPQETQYF. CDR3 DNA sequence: TGTGCCAGCAGTGGAGGTCCTCAAGAGACCCAGTACTTC.